What follows describes a single T cell receptor (beta chain). The clone's antigen remains unknown. Base-call qualities are not available, and no considerably larger clone is one nucleotide away. The immunoSEQ Assay, a bias-controlled multiplex PCR, was used to amplify TCRbeta CDR3 regions from genomic DNA. The authors' pipeline ran thus. The number of nucleated cells in each sample was estimated from the amplification of reference gene primers within the assay. Sequence reads were collapsed and filtered to measure the absolute abundance of every unique TCRbeta CDR3 rearrangement. For each sample, productive Simpson clonality was calculated as the square root of Simpson's diversity index across productive rearrangements. This immuneACCESS table, as held by TCRdb, lists in-frame sequences with V and J called but not all clones. Of the missing ones, under half trace to an unresolved V gene in checked studies; the others have no known cause. V and J calls and clone size are copied from that table; D and trimming were computed from the DNA. This sample lists 100,000 or so clones; approximately 80% were detected once. The ten top clones hold roughly 11% of the sample.

From the cysteine up to the phenylalanine, the CDR3 has a length of 16 residues. Only CDR3 DNA is held: 48 bases, read in frame from base 1. The germline V gene (reference sequence) supplies CDR1 SGHNT and CDR2 YYREEE. At the junction V is shortened by 4 bases and J by 9 bases; bases outside the gene matches: 11. This sample is drawn from a study of blood T cell repertoires in COVID-19 (dated by TCRdb to about 2020). General notes on the study: Samples from collaborators originated in the United States, Italy and Spain and spanned both the acute and convalescent phases of COVID-19. Where HLA class I and class II types were available, the types were taken from metadata supplied by the sample provider, not from assay-based typing. Samples were obtained from the ongoing ImmuneRACE study (first 160 participants) and from 950 to 1,500 subjects provided by 6 global collaborators. Sample metadata almost always included a de-identified subject ID, COVID-19 status, age in years and sex. The prospective study material was composed of cDNA or gDNA derived from T cells, B-cell-depleted T cells, or PBMCs. The dataset comprised deeply sampled blood TCRbeta repertoires from subjects exposed to, actively infected with, or recovered from COVID-19. The repertoires were made available in a free public database intended to serve as a resource for research on the immune response to SARS-CoV-2.

The collaborating institutions used their own protocols to collect whole blood in K2EDTA tubes. For TCRbeta analysis, collaborator samples were shipped as frozen whole blood, as isolated PBMCs, or as DNA extracted from either sample type. Study-level results and caveats: The amount of clinical and demographic metadata varied by source and participant and was provided uncurated.

The sequencing sample was made of peripheral blood. This receptor was obtained from a man aged 65 to 79 with active or convalescent COVID-19. This sequence uses TRBV5-4 and TRBJ2-1; 12 central nucleotides agree with TRBD2. CDR3 reads: CASSDTSGGPPGEQFF. The DNA is TGTGCCAGCAGCGATACTAGCGGGGGGCCGCCTGGTGAGCAGTTCTTC. The CDR3, completed at both ends by the reference TRBV5-4 and TRBJ2-1 genes, gives the full variable domain ETGVTQSPTHLIKTRGQQVTLRCSSQSGHNTVSWYQQALGQGPQFIFQYYREEENGRGNFPPRFSGLQFPNYSSELNVNALELDDSALYLCASSDTSGGPPGEQFFGPGTRLTVL.